This T cell receptor beta chain stems from a study of shared clonotypes between healthy human individuals. Trimming stripped 3 bases from V and 0 bases from J, with 12 bases between. Germline V CDR1 and CDR2: MNHNS, SASEGT. The CDR3 sequence is 15 residues long. General study points: Generally, naive subsets came out with larger estimated richness than memory subsets. In contrast to clonotypes shared by all four donors, non-shared clonotypes had lower generation probabilities. The authors expected sequencing depth to affect clonotype sharing among donors.

Profiling relied on immunoSEQ multiplex PCR, and the TCRdb table lists in-frame clones only, not all of them. The table lists millions of clones, more than 80% of them singletons. A remark on this clone: Its specificity is unknown.

The V call is TRBV6-1, the J call TRBJ2-7; D remains unclear. The receptor was isolated from a man younger than 35 in good health. Some clones in this sample may be carry-over from other donors' samples. Source material: naive CD4+ T cells from PBMCs. Subset indicated: CD45RA+ positively selected. The CDR3 DNA sequence: TGTGCCAGCAGTGATATATGGCGGCACTCCTACGAGCAGTACTTC. Translating gives CASSDIWRHSYEQYF.